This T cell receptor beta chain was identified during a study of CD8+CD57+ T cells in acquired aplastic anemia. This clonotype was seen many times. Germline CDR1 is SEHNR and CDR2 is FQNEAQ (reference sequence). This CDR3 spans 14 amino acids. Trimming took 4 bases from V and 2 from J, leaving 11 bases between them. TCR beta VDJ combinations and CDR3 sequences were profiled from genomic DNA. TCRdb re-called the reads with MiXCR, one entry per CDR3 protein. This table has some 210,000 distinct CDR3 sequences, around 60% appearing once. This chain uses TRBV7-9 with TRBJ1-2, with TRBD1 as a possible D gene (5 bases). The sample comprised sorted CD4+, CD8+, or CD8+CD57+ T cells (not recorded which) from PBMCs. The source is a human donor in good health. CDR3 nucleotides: TGTGCCAGCAGCTCCGGGACTTACAACTATGGCTACACCTTC. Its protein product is CASSSGTYNYGYTF.